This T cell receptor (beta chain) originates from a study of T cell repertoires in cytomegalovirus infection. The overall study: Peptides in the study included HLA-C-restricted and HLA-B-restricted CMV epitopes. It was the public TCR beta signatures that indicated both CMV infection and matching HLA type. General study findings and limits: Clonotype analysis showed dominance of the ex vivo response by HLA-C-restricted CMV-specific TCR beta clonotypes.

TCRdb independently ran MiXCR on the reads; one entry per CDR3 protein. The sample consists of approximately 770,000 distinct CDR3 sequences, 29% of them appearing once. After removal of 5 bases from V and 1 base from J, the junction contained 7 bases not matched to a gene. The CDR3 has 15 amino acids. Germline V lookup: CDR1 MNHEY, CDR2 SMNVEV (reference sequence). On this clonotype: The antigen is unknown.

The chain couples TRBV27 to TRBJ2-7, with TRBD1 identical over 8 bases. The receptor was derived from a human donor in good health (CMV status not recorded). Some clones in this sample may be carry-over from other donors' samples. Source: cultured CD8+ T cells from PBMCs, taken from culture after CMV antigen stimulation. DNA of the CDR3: TGTGCCAGCAGTCCTCGGGACAGGACGTCCTACGAGCAGTACTTC. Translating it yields CASSPRDRTSYEQYF.